The 24 T cell receptor beta chains given below trace back to one sample, sequenced in a study of PD-L1 blockade in urothelial cancer. Assay used: immunoSEQ multiplex PCR; TCRdb lists only in-frame clones, some missing. The sample lists roughly 74,000 clones, around 90% occurring once. The sample was PBMCs, taken around atezolizumab (anti-PD-L1) treatment. The receptors stem from an older woman with urothelial cancer.

The chain is built from TRBV7-8 and TRBJ2-1, with 13 nucleotides matching TRBD2. The junction had 19 bases not matched to a gene; V was cut back by 6 bases and J by 8 bases. The CDR3 extends over 19 amino acids. From germline, CDR1 is SGHVS and CDR2 FQNEAQ. The CDR3 spells CASRLTGTSGISRLDEQFF. Written as DNA, the CDR3 is TGTGCCAGCAGACTGACCGGGACTAGCGGGATTTCCCGGTTGGATGAGCAGTTCTTC.

The DNA for the CDR3 is TGTGCCAGCCCCATGGCAAAAGCCCAGCATTTT. Translated: CASPMAKAQHF. The chain has TRBV2 and TRBJ1-5, with D unclear. Germline-derived CDR1 and CDR2 are SNHLY and FYNNEI. Trimming cost V 8 bases and J 11 bases, with 13 bases left between them. The CDR3 has 11 residues. The variable domain in full, completed from reference TRBV2 and TRBJ1-5, reads EPEVTQTPSHQVTQMGQEVILRCVPISNHLYFYWYRQILGQKVEFLVSFYNNEISEKSEIFDDQFSVERPDGSNFTLKIRSTKLEDSAMYFCASPMAKAQHFGDGTRLSIL.

This chain connects TRBV6-1 to TRBJ2-3, with 9 bases fitting TRBD2. From germline, CDR1 is MNHNS and CDR2 SASEGT. The CDR3 runs 14 residues. With V trimmed by 4 bases and J by 2 bases, 1 base remained unmatched. CDR3 sequence: CASSASGATDTQYF. DNA for the CDR3: TGTGCCAGCAGTGCTAGCGGGGCCACAGATACGCAGTATTTT.

This chain connects TRBV5-6 to TRBJ2-1; D is undetermined. Germline lookup yields CDR1 SGHDT and CDR2 YYEEEE. This CDR3 has 13 amino acids. Trimming took 0 bases from V and 7 from J, leaving 8 bases between them. CDR3 protein: CASSLGTLNEQFF. CDR3 nucleotides: TGTGCCAGCAGCTTGGGTACTTTGAATGAGCAGTTCTTC.

The CDR3 nucleotides read TGTGCCAGCTCGGGGACAGCGAACACCGGGGAGCTGTTTTTT. It encodes CASSGTANTGELFF. V usage is TRBV18 and J usage is TRBJ2-2; 7 positions agree with TRBD1. The V gene's germline CDR1 is KGHSH and CDR2 LQKENI. The CDR3 has 14 residues. V lost 6 bases and J lost 0; bases outside the gene matches: 1.

The rearrangement joins TRBV30 to TRBJ1-6; possible D gene TRBD1, 6 bases. Trimming took 2 bases from V and 6 from J, leaving 8 bases between them. CDR1 is GTSNPN, CDR2 SVGIG, per germline (reference sequence). This CDR3 is built from 13 residues. In DNA, the CDR3 is TGTGCCTGGAGTTCAGGGGTTAATTCACCCCTCCACTTT. It encodes CAWSSGVNSPLHF.

The V gene is TRBV9, the J gene TRBJ1-1; tentative D call: TRBD1 (5 bases). Germline V CDR1 and CDR2: SGDLS, YYNGEE. V was clipped by 0 bases and J by 2 bases, with 14 bases between them. This CDR3 contains 16 residues. The CDR3 bases are TGTGCCAGCAGCGTAGGGTGGGGCCGAGGTAACACTGAAGCTTTCTTT. This gives the protein CASSVGWGRGNTEAFF.

The chain employs TRBV4-1 and TRBJ2-6; a possible D gene is TRBD2 (6 bases). Germline CDR1 is MGHRA and CDR2 is YSYEKL. Trimming pared 4 bases from V and 7 bases from J, leaving 17 bases between. The CDR3 is 16 amino acids. This CDR3 is CASSPLGKGGANVLTF. As DNA, the CDR3 is TGCGCCAGCAGCCCCCTTGGGAAGGGAGGAGCCAACGTCCTGACTTTC.

The chain joins TRBV19 to TRBJ1-2; 8 nucleotides agree with TRBD1. The CDR3 covers 13 residues. The ends lost 3 bases at V and 7 bases at J; junction bases unmatched: 4. CDR1 and CDR2 from the germline V gene are LNHDA and SQIVND (reference sequence). For the CDR3, the DNA is TGTGCCAGTAGTATGGACAGGGTTGGTGGCTACACCTTC. This sequence encodes CASSMDRVGGYTF.

Written as DNA, the CDR3 is TGTGCCAGCAGCGTCGGACTAGCGGGAGTAGCGGAGACCCAGTACTTC. It specifies CASSVGLAGVAETQYF. The genes are TRBV7-9 and TRBJ2-5, with TRBD2 identical over 13 bases. The V and J ends lost 5 bases and 5 bases, in that order; junction bases with no gene match: 8. The CDR3 is 16 residues long. CDR1 is SEHNR, CDR2 FQNEAQ, per germline (reference sequence).

The V gene is TRBV2, the J gene TRBJ1-2; TRBD1 aligns across 10 bases. The CDR3 consists of 14 residues. V gave up 7 bases and J gave up 5 bases; unmatched junction bases: 7. Germline V gene sequence: CDR1 SNHLY, CDR2 FYNNEI. The CDR3 nucleotides are TGTGCCAGCAATCTCCGGGACAGGGGTTATGGCTACACCTTC. Its protein is CASNLRDRGYGYTF.

CDR3 bases: TGTGCCAGCAGTGAGTGGACAGGGCGGCTGGGGAACACTGAAGCTTTCTTT. Translated: CASSEWTGRLGNTEAFF. The genes are TRBV2 and TRBJ1-1; 8 nucleotides agree with TRBD1. Per germline, CDR1 SNHLY and CDR2 FYNNEI. J was trimmed by 1 base and V by 3 bases; bases with no gene match: 10. CDR3 length: 17 amino acids.

Of note for this clone: Compared with germline, one end of the junction differs, possibly owing to a read error. The gene calls are TRBV18 and TRBJ2-2; D is possibly TRBD1 (6 bases). The CDR3 is made up of 15 amino acids. Germline CDR1 reads KGHSH; CDR2 reads LQKENI. The CDR3 region has the DNA TGTGCCAGCACACCCGGGACAACCTCCGCCGGGGAGCTGTTTTTT. Protein: CASTPGTTSAGELFF.

The gene calls are TRBV5-6 and TRBJ1-3, with no clear D. V lost 0 bases to trimming and J lost 1 base, with 8 bases between them. The CDR3 is 15 amino acids. The germline V gene has CDR1 SGHDT and CDR2 YYEEEE. The CDR3 DNA follows: TGTGCCAGCAGCTTGGGAGAGGCTTCTGGAAACACCATATATTTT. As protein: CASSLGEASGNTIYF.

The J gene is TRBJ2-1, the V gene TRBV5-1; D unclear. Germline CDR1 is SGHRS and CDR2 is YFSETQ. This CDR3 is built from 15 residues. Trimming removed 4 bases at V and 4 bases at J, with 15 bases between. CDR3 loop: CASSLTGGVYNEQFF. The CDR3 nucleotides are TGCGCCAGCAGCCTCACCGGCGGAGTATACAATGAGCAGTTCTTC. The full variable domain, with the rest looked up from reference TRBV5-1 and TRBJ2-1, is KAGVTQTPRYLIKTRGQQVTLSCSPISGHRSVSWYQQTPGQGLQFLFEYFSETQRNKGNFPGRFSGRQFSNSRSEMNVSTLELGDSALYLCASSLTGGVYNEQFFGPGTRLTVL.

The chain uses TRBV5-6 and TRBJ1-6; D might be TRBD1 (6 bases). This CDR3 has 15 amino acids. The V gene lost 3 bases and the J gene lost 2 bases, with 9 bases spanning the gap. The V gene's germline CDR1 is SGHDT and CDR2 YYEEEE. The CDR3 is CASSWRTAYNSPLHF. The DNA of the CDR3 is TGTGCCAGCAGCTGGAGGACAGCCTATAATTCACCCCTCCACTTT.

This chain connects TRBV7-9 to TRBJ2-7; no clear D gene. This CDR3 spans 15 amino acids. V was cut by 5 bases and J by 2 bases, with 16 bases left in between. Germline V gene lookup returns CDR1 SEHNR and CDR2 FQNEAQ (reference sequence). The CDR3 DNA follows: TGTGCCAGCAGCCCCCGTTTCGCGATTGCCTACGAGCAGTACTTC. It yields the protein CASSPRFAIAYEQYF.

The genes are TRBV11-2 and TRBJ2-3; D ambiguous. This CDR3 contains 15 residues. Deletions cut 0 bases from V and 1 base from J, with 8 bases between. The germline gives CDR1 SGHAT, CDR2 FQNNGV. The CDR3 DNA sequence: TGTGCCAGCAGCTTAGATCTTGTCCGCACAGATACGCAGTATTTT. It encodes CASSLDLVRTDTQYF.

The rearrangement uses TRBV9 and TRBJ2-2; TRBD1 agrees at 10 bases. This CDR3 is 16 amino acids long. J lost 5 bases, V lost 3 bases, and 7 bases had no gene match. CDR1 and CDR2 from the germline V gene are SGDLS and YYNGEE. The CDR3 is CASSGDRGLNTGELFF. For the CDR3, the DNA is TGTGCCAGCAGCGGTGACAGGGGGCTAAATACCGGGGAGCTGTTTTTT.

V gene TRBV10-1 combines with J gene TRBJ2-5, with a possible D match to TRBD2 (6 bases). V lost 3 bases to trimming and J lost 2 bases, with 10 bases between them. The CDR3 is made up of 14 amino acids. The germline V gene encodes CDR1 WNHNN and CDR2 SYGVQD (reference sequence). CDR3 sequence: CASSDAGTQETQYF. The CDR3 DNA sequence: TGCGCCAGCAGTGATGCGGGGACTCAAGAGACCCAGTACTTC.

This rearrangement joins TRBV5-1 to TRBJ2-1; D unresolved. The CDR3 loop spans 13 amino acids. The germline V gene encodes CDR1 SGHRS and CDR2 YFSETQ. The V end was cut by 0 bases, the J end by 7 bases, with 8 bases between. The CDR3 loop reads CASSLVQTNEQFF. CDR3 nucleotide sequence: TGCGCCAGCAGCTTGGTACAGACAAATGAGCAGTTCTTC.

The chain employs TRBV28 and TRBJ2-3; D remains unclear. This CDR3 is built from 14 residues. V lost 3 bases and J 4 bases, leaving 11 bases between the germline ends. The germline V gene has CDR1 MDHEN and CDR2 SYDVKM. CDR3: CASSLPKASDTQYF. The CDR3 coding sequence is TGTGCCAGCAGTTTGCCGAAAGCCTCAGATACGCAGTATTTT.

This clone was seen a few times. The chain recombines TRBV6-6 with TRBJ2-2; D is possibly TRBD2 (6 bases). Germline V gives CDR1 MNHNY, CDR2 SVGAGI (reference sequence). Trimming left V 8 bases short and J 7 bases short, with 17 bases between. The CDR3 runs to 14 residues. The CDR3: CASSQTMGGGELFF. Here the CDR3 DNA reads TGTGCCAGCTCTCAAACCATGGGGGGCGGGGAGCTGTTTTTT.

The table lists this clone with a count of one. The chain couples TRBV10-1 to TRBJ2-2, with 8 bases aligning to TRBD1. The CDR3 spans 16 residues. Germline V gene lookup returns CDR1 WNHNN and CDR2 SYGVQD (reference sequence). V dropped 6 bases and J dropped 2; count of bases not matched to a gene: 8. For the CDR3, the DNA is TGCGCCAGCAGCGACGTAGGACAGGGAAACACCGGGGAGCTGTTTTTT. It encodes CASSDVGQGNTGELFF.